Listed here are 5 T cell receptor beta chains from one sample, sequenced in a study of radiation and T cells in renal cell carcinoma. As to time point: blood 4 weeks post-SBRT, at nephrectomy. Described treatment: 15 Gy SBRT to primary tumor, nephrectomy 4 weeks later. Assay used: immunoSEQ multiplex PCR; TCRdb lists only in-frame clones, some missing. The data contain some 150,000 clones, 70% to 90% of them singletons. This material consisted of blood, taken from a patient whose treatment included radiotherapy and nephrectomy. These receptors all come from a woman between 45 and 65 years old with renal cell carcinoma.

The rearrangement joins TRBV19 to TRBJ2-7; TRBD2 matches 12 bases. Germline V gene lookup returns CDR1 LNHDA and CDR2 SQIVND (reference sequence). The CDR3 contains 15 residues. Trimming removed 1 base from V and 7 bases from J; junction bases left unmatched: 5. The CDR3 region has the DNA TGTGCCAGTAGTATAGGACTAGCGGGAGTGTGGGAGCAGTACTTC. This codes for CASSIGLAGVWEQYF.

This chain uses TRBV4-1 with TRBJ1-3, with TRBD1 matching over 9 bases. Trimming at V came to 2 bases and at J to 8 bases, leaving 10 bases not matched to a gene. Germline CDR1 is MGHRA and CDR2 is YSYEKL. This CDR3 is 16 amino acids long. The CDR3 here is CASSQTGQGFADTIYF. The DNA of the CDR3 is TGCGCCAGCAGCCAAACGGGACAGGGCTTTGCGGACACCATATATTTT.

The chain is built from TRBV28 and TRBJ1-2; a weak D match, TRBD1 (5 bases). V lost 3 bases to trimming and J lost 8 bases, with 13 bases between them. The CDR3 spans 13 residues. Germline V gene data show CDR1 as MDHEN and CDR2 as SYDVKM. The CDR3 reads CASSLGGFGGYTF. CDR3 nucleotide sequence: TGTGCCAGCAGTTTGGGGGGGTTTGGAGGCTACACCTTC.

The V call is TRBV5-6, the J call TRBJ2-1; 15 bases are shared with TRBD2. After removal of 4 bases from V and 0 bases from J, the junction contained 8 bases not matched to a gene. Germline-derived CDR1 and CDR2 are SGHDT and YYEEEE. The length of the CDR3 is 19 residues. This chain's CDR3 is CASSIPGLAGGSSYNEQFF. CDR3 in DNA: TGTGCCAGCAGCATTCCGGGACTAGCGGGGGGTAGCTCCTACAATGAGCAGTTCTTC.

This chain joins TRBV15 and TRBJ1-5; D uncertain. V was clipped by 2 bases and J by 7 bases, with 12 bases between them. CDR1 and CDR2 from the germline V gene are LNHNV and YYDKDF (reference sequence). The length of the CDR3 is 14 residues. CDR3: CATSRPPVGQPQHF. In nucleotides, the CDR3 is TGTGCCACCAGCAGACCACCGGTAGGGCAGCCCCAGCATTTT. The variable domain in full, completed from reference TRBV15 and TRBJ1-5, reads DAMVIQNPRYQVTQFGKPVTLSCSQTLNHNVMYWYQQKSSQAPKLLFHYYDKDFNNEADTPDNFQSRRPNTSFCFLDIRSPGLGDTAMYLCATSRPPVGQPQHFGDGTRLSIL.